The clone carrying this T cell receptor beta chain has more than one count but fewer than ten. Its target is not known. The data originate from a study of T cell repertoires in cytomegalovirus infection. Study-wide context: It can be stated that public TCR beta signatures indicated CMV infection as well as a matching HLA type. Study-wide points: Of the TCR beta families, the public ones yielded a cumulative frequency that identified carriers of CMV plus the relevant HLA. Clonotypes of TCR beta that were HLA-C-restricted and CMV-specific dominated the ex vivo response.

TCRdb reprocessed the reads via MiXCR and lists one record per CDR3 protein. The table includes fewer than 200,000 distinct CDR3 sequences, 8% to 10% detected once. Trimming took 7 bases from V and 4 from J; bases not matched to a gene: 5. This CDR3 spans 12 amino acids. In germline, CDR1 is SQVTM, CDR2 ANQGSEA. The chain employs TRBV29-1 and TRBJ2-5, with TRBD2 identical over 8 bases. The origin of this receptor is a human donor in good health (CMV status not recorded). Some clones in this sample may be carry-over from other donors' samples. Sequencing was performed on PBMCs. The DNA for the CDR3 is TGCAGCGCCAAACGGGAGGGAGAGACCCAGTACTTC. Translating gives CSAKREGETQYF.